This TCR beta chain was documented in a study of T cells in localized non-small cell lung cancer. Comment on this clone: Its antigen remains unknown.

Clones were read by immunoSEQ multiplex PCR, and TCRdb kept only the in-frame ones, dropping some. Of around 30,000 clones listed, approximately 90% are singletons. Germline CDR1 and CDR2: LGHNA and YSLEER. The germline V and J ends were trimmed by 0 bases and 4 bases, with 13 bases remaining between them. This CDR3 region has 16 residues. General study points: Prolonged overall survival went with higher T cell density in the blood. Tumor showed lower T cell clonality than uninvolved adjacent lung, where it was highest. Multi-region tumor sequencing was not done, so intratumor heterogeneity could not be excluded. Adjacent lung exhibited a median of 57 among the 100 most abundant tumor clones.

This material consisted of peripheral blood, taken before any cancer treatment. The TCR sequence derives from a male donor at least 60 years old with stage I lung adenocarcinoma. J is TRBJ2-1 and V is TRBV4-3; D might be TRBD1 (6 bases). The CDR3 nucleotides are TGCGCCAGCAGCCAAGACTCAGGGGCCTCTTACAATGAGCAGTTCTTC. Amino acid sequence: CASSQDSGASYNEQFF.